These 11 T cell receptor beta chains were sequenced from one sample in a study of tumor-infiltrating lymphocytes in primary liver carcinoma. It was unsorted whole blood that yielded blood RNA, and germline DNA was also extracted. A primer in the constant region served to generate TCR beta cDNA from approximately 460 ng of total RNA. For TCR beta, libraries were produced by three nested multiplex PCR rounds using slightly modified ARM-PCR. Both of the initial two PCR rounds ran for approximately 10 cycles and employed TRBV1-TRBV30 forward primers alongside a C-beta reverse primer. Each CDR3 protein is one row after TCRdb ran MiXCR on the multiplex PCR reads. Of about 320,000 distinct CDR3 sequences in the sample, 65% were seen once. Material: peripheral blood. The receptor set was obtained from a man in his forties or fifties with primary liver carcinoma and hepatitis B virus infection.

This clonotype was found many times. This rearrangement joins TRBV30 to TRBJ2-1; 8 positions match TRBD2. V dropped 4 bases and J dropped 7; count of bases not matched to a gene: 18. This CDR3 is built from 17 residues. Germline-derived CDR1 and CDR2 are GTSNPN and SVGIG (reference sequence). CDR3 nucleotide sequence: TGTGCCTGGAAGGGGGTCCCTGGGACTAGGGAAGGGAATGAGCAGTTCTTC. It encodes CAWKGVPGTREGNEQFF.

This clonotype was detected only once. The rearrangement joins TRBV6-6 to TRBJ2-2, with D tentatively TRBD1 or TRBD2 (5 bases each). Trimming left V 2 bases short and J 5 bases short, with 12 bases between. This CDR3 contains 15 residues. Germline V CDR1 and CDR2: MNHNY, SVGAGI (reference sequence). CDR3 nucleotides: TGTGCCAGCAGTTACCGGGGTGAGGGGACCGGGGAGCTGTTTTTT. Translation: CASSYRGEGTGELFF.

As for this clonotype: At one boundary the junction diverges from the germline segment, which might be a read error. The chain joins TRBV29-1 to TRBJ1-1; D might be TRBD1 (5 bases). Germline lookup yields CDR1 SQVTM and CDR2 ANQGSEA. The CDR3 consists of 13 residues. The CDR3: CGVGGLPNTEAFF. For the CDR3, the DNA is TGCGGCGTTGGGGGTCTTCCGAACACTGAAGCTTTCTTT.

With respect to this clonotype: A read error is possible here, since a much larger clone lies one base away. This chain connects TRBV14 to TRBJ2-1, with D unclear. Trimming removed 0 bases at V and 8 bases at J, with 20 bases between. The germline gives CDR1 SGHDN, CDR2 FVKESK. The CDR3 runs 17 residues. CDR3 protein: CASSQDSGRLIYHEQFF. The CDR3 region has the DNA TGTGCCAGCAGCCAAGACTCCGGCAGGTTAATTTACCATGAGCAGTTCTTC.

Worth noting for this clonotype: A much larger clone lies one base from this, so it may be a read error. The chain recombines TRBV12-5 with TRBJ2-5, with D maybe TRBD2 (6 bases). This CDR3 region has 14 residues. V dropped 9 bases and J dropped 5 bases, with 19 bases sitting between them. CDR1 is LGHNT and CDR2 is FRNRAP in the germline V gene. DNA of the CDR3: TGTGCTAGCGCTAGAGGGAAGGAGGGGGAGACCCAGTACTTC. Translating gives CASARGKEGETQYF.

This clonotype was found a few times. V gene TRBV25-1 combines with J gene TRBJ2-1; D call uncertain. This CDR3 has 12 residues. Deletions cut 3 bases from V and 8 bases from J, with 8 bases between. Per germline, CDR1 MGHDK and CDR2 SYGVNS. The CDR3 sequence: CASSDGPYEQFF. As DNA, the CDR3 is TGTGCCAGCAGTGACGGCCCGTATGAGCAGTTCTTC.

This clonotype was found a few times. This rearrangement joins TRBV5-4 to TRBJ2-7; TRBD1 might be the D (6 bases). CDR3 length: 13 amino acids. Germline loops: CDR1 SGHNT, CDR2 YYREEE (reference sequence). Between the trimmed V and J ends, which lost 0 bases and 6 bases, there was a span of 10 bases. This CDR3 reads CASSLGGPSEQYF. CDR3 sequence (DNA): TGTGCCAGCAGCTTGGGGGGGCCTTCCGAGCAGTACTTC.

This clonotype was recorded many times. The chain has TRBV5-6 and TRBJ2-5; D is unresolved. The V and J ends lost 0 bases and 1 base respectively, with 10 bases between them. The CDR3 is 15 residues long. Germline CDR1 and CDR2: SGHDT and YYEEEE. The CDR3 is CASSLVAGSQETQYF. CDR3 bases: TGTGCCAGCAGCTTGGTTGCAGGTAGCCAAGAGACCCAGTACTTC.

About this clonotype: A read error may produce the germline difference seen at one junction end. DNA for the CDR3: TGTGCGGGCAGTGTCGGGACTAGCGGGGCCTCCTATGAGCAGTACTTC. Protein product: CAGSVGTSGASYEQYF. The J gene is TRBJ2-7, the V gene TRBV12-3 or TRBV12-4; 13 bases line up with TRBD2. CDR3 length: 16 residues.

The chain has TRBV24-1 and TRBJ2-1; the match to TRBD2 covers 13 bases. The J segment lost 0 bases and the V segment lost 4 bases, leaving 20 bases of the junction unmatched. The CDR3 consists of 23 residues. CDR1 KGHDR and CDR2 SFDVKD come from the germline V gene. This CDR3 reads CATSDRGPPGLAGNRPSYNEQFF. CDR3 in DNA: TGTGCCACCAGTGACCGCGGCCCTCCGGGACTAGCGGGAAACCGACCCTCCTACAATGAGCAGTTCTTC.

There are many counts of this clonotype. J is TRBJ2-1 and V is TRBV14; a weak D match, TRBD1 (6 bases). Germline V lookup: CDR1 SGHDN, CDR2 FVKESK. This CDR3 has 16 amino acids. V dropped 3 bases and J dropped 5 bases, with 17 bases sitting between them. The CDR3 is CASSHRKGVRNNEQFF. The CDR3 region has the DNA TGTGCCAGCAGCCATAGAAAGGGGGTACGGAACAATGAGCAGTTCTTC.